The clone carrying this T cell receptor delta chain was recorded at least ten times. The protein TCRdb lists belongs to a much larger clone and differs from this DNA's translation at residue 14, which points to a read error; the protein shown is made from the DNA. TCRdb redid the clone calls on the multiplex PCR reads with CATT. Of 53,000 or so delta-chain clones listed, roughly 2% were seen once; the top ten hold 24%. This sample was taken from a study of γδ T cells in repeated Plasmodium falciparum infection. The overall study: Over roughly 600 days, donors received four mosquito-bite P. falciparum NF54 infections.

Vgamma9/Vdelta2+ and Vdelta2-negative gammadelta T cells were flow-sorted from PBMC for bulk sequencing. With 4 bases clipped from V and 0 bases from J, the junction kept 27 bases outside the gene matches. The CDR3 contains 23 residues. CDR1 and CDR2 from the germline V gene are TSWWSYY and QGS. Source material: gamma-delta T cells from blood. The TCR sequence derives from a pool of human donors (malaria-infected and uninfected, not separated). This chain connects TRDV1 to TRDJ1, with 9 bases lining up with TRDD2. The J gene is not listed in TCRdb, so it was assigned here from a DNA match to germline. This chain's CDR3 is CALGAPGPPSYLPTIRYTDKLIF. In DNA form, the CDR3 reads TGTGCTCTTGGGGCCCCAGGGCCCCCTTCCTACTTACCCACTATACGGTACACCGATAAACTCATCTTT.